The clone carrying this T cell receptor beta chain showed up just a few times. What it binds is unknown. The CDR3 sequence is 14 residues long. Germline V gene lookup returns CDR1 SNHLY and CDR2 FYNNEI. Trimming removed 2 bases at V and 4 bases at J, with 9 bases between. The PCR was carried out with 60 Vbeta primers and 13 Jbeta primers. Sequencing was performed with immunoSEQ multiplex PCR; in TCRdb, only in-frame clones are kept and a portion is missing. The sample has tens of thousands of clones; around 77% are singletons. This record comes from a study of cytomegalovirus exposure and HLA in healthy donors. Study observations and caveats: Later on, an analysis found that several of the most significant clusters appeared to be linked to common viral pathogens, which included parvovirus B19. Sequencing likely produced, as an artifact, a cluster of highly shared sequence variants.

Sequencing used PBMCs. This rearrangement joins TRBV2 to TRBJ2-1; D unresolved. This receptor was identified in a man aged 25 to 40 in good health and CMV-seronegative. The CDR3 sequence: CASSEWRRYNEQFF. The DNA of the CDR3 is TGTGCCAGCAGTGAATGGCGGCGATACAATGAGCAGTTCTTC.